This TCR beta chain was captured by sequencing in a study of blood T cell repertoires in COVID-19. Study-wide background: Material from acute and convalescent COVID-19 was sourced from the United States, Italy and Spain.

Libraries were prepared by immunoSEQ multiplex PCR; TCRdb keeps only in-frame clonotypes and omits some of them. The table shows a few hundred thousand clones, with around 90% occurring only once. The sample taken for sequencing was peripheral blood. The clonotype comes from a woman between 55 and 75 years old with COVID-19, enrolled during active disease.

The CDR3 coding sequence is TGTGCCAGCTCACGGGGAACAGGGACAAACTCCTACGAGCAGTACTTC. Residues: CASSRGTGTNSYEQYF. The chain recombines TRBV18 with TRBJ2-7, with a weak D call TRBD1 (6 bases). From germline, CDR1 is KGHSH and CDR2 LQKENI. Deletions cut 4 bases from V and 0 bases from J, with 16 bases between. There are 16 residues in the CDR3.